This TCR beta chain was identified during a study of CD8+ T cells in alopecia areata (dated by TCRdb to between 2017 and 2018). Context from the whole study: The treated patients, all with moderate-to-severe alopecia areata, were enrolled in an open-label pilot trial of oral tofacitinib given at 5 to 10 mg twice daily. Scalp tissue and sorted CD4+ and CD8+ peripheral blood T cells from patchy and totalis/universalis alopecia areata patients and from healthy controls were covered by human TCRbeta sequencing. Clonality in the scalp was compared among normal scalp (n=4), patchy alopecia areata scalp (n=8), and alopecia totalis/universalis scalp (n=8). RNA came from the PAXgene miRNA kit for fixed scalp, the miRNeasy kit for PBMCs, and the RNeasy kit for mouse skin. Patients on tofacitinib were biopsied at baseline and after 4 and 24 weeks of treatment, and several of the patients also had a later scalp biopsy. TCRbeta CDR3 regions were amplified by immunoSEQ multiplex PCR with 35 Vbeta forward and 13 Jbeta reverse primers. Tofacitinib was given for 6 to 18 months, followed by 6 months of follow-up off drug to assess delayed response and recurrence. In both human patients and the C3H/HeJ mouse model, the study applied high-throughput TCRbeta sequencing to look at T cell clonal expansion in alopecia areata. The SALT score, which quantifies the percentage of affected scalp surface area, was used to measure disease severity in treated patients. Overall study results and their limits: Many expanded lesional clones persisted in scalp and blood during tofacitinib treatment, which may partly explain relapse after stopping treatment. Higher clonality and more expanded CD8+ clones were observed in lesional scalp than in normal scalp, particularly in alopecia totalis/universalis, a finding suggestive of antigenic drive. Scalp TCR repertoire analysis is complicated because resident alphabeta T cells in normal human skin are also sequenced, whereas mouse skin is dominated by gammadelta T cells. Compared with mice, TCR sequences shared between patients were less clear, possibly partly because of HLA diversity across the patient population. With tofacitinib, both scalp clonality and the number of expanded CD8+ clones among the top 100 scalp clones went down significantly. Because the treated cohort was small and had only one nonresponder, larger studies are needed to examine links between baseline CD8+ expansion and response.

Library creation used the immunoSEQ multiplex PCR assay. RNA was extracted from all samples and reverse transcribed into cDNA, which served as template for TCR sequencing. First-strand cDNA was synthesized with SuperScript III using a 2:1 mix of oligo-dT and random hexamers. A synthetic immune receptor repertoire was used to assess amplification bias, and residual bias was removed computationally. As for the authors' bioinformatics: Raw reads were preprocessed to remove errors, and CDR3 was defined by IMGT conventions from the conserved cysteine to phenylalanine. Clonality was computed by normalizing Shannon entropy by log2 of the number of productive unique TCRs and subtracting the result from 1. CD4 or CD8 identity of scalp clones was inferred by cross-referencing scalp TCRbeta sequences with sorted blood CD4 and CD8 repertoires. The clones in this table, taken by TCRdb from immuneACCESS, are in-frame only. Not every clone is retained; where verified, under half of the shortfall comes from an unresolved V gene, and the cause of the rest is unknown. V and J calls and clone size come straight from that table; D and trimming were deduced from the DNA. The sample profile shows approximately 300,000 clones; 58% of them were found once. The ten biggest clones cover approximately 1.8% of the sample.

This clone appeared a few times. This receptor's antigen is unknown. No base quality values were provided; no much bigger clone lies one nucleotide off. The CDR3 covers 15 residues, taking in both the cysteine and the phenylalanine. The DNA shown is the 45-base CDR3, in frame from base 1. Between the V and J ends, shortened by 0 bases and 6 bases respectively, the junction contains 12 bases. Via the germline V gene, CDR1 is LGHNA and CDR2 YSLEER. In light of the paper, this sample's time point label describes: 20 to 30 weeks on oral tofacitinib. The sample's treatment or condition label is to be understood as: oral pan-JAK inhibitor, 5-10 mg twice daily. Lesional scalp punch biopsies and peripheral blood were obtained from alopecia areata patients. PBMCs were separated by density centrifugation and stained for CD3, CD4 and CD8, after which CD4+ and CD8+ T cells were sorted on a FACSAria.

Recombination joined TRBV4-3 with TRBJ2-1; too little of a D gene remains to name it. This sequence was found in a human donor with alopecia areata. The sample was CD4+ T cells sorted from blood, taken at week 24, from a patient treated with tofacitinib. The CDR3 reads as follows: CASSQDQQRANEQFF. The nucleotide sequence is TGCGCCAGCAGCCAAGATCAACAGAGAGCCAATGAGCAGTTCTTC.